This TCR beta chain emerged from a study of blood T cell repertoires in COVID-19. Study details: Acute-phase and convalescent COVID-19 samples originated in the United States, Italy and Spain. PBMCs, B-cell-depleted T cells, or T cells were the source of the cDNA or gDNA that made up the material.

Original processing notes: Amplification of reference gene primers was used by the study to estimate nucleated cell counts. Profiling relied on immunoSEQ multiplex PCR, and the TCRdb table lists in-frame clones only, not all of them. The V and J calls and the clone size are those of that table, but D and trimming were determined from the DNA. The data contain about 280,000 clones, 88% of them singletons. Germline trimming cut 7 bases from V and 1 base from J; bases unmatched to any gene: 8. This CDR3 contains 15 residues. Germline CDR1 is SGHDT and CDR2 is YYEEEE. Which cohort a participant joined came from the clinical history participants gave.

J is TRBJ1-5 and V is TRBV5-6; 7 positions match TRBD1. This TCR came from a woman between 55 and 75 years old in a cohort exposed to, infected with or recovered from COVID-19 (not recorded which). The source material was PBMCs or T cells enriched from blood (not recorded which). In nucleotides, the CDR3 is TGTGCCAGCTCTCGACAGGGTGGAAGCAATCAGCCCCAGCATTTT. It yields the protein CASSRQGGSNQPQHF.